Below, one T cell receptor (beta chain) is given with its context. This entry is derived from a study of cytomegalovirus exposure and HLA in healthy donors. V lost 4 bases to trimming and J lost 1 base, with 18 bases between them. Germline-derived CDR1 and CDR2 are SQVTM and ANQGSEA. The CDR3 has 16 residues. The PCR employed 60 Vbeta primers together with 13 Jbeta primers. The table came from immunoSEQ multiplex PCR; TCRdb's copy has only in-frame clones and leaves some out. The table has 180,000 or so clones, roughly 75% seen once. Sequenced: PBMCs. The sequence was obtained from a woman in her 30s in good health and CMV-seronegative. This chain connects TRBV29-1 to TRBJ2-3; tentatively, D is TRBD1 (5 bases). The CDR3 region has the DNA TGCAGCGTTGCTCCAACAGGCACCTCGGGCACAGATACGCAGTATTTT. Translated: CSVAPTGTSGTDTQYF.